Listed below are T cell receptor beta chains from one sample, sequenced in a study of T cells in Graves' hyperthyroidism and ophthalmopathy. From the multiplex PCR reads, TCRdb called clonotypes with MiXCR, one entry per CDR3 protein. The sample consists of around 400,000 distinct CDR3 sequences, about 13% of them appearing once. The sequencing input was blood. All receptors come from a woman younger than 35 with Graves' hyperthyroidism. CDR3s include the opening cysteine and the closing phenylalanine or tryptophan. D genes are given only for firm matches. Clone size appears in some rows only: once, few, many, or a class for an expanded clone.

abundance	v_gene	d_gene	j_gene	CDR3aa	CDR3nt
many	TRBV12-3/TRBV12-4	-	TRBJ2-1	CASGPSGFHEQFF	TGTGCCAGCGGGCCTTCCGGTTTCCATGAGCAGTTCTTC
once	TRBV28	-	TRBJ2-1	CASSVLRDPIPYNEQFF	TGTGCCAGCAGTGTTCTCCGGGACCCAATCCCCTACAATGAGCAGTTCTTC
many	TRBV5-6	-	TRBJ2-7	CASSLTKTYEQYF	TGTGCCAGCAGCTTGACTAAGACCTACGAGCAGTACTTC
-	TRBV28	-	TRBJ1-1	CASSSNPGYEWTEAFF	TGTGCCAGCAGTTCCAATCCAGGGTACGAGTGGACTGAAGCTTTCTTT
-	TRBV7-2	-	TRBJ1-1	CASSSRGLQNGEMNTEAFF	TGTGCCAGCAGCTCGAGGGGTTTGCAGAACGGCGAGATGAACACTGAAGCTTTCTTT
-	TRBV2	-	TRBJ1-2	CASSSRGVYGYTF	TGTGCCAGCAGTTCCAGGGGAGTCTATGGCTACACCTTC
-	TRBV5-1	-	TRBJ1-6	CASSLEGTSYNSPLHF	TGCGCCAGCAGCTTGGAAGGGACCTCCTATAATTCACCCCTCCACTTT
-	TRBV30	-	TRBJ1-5	CAWSVLRGRVGERDQPQHF	TGTGCCTGGAGTGTACTTAGAGGACGGGTGGGGGAAAGAGATCAGCCCCAGCATTTT
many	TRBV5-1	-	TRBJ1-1	CASSLGQGPEAFF	TGCGCCAGCAGCTTGGGGCAGGGCCCTGAAGCTTTCTTT
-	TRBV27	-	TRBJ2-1	CASSLRVHSRVEQFF	TGTGCCAGCAGTTTAAGGGTACACTCCCGGGTTGAGCAGTTCTTC
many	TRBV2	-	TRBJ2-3	CASSAGGGDTQYF	TGTGCCAGCAGTGCTGGGGGCGGAGATACGCAGTATTTT
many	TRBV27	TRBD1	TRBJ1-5	CASRETGYGNQPQHF	TGTGCCAGCAGGGAGACAGGGTACGGCAATCAGCCCCAGCATTTT
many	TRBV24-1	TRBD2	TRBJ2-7	CATATVGTSSYEQYF	TGTGCCACCGCGACTGTGGGGACTAGCTCTTACGAGCAGTACTTC
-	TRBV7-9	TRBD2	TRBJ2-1	CASSLAGGAYKEQFF	TGTGCCAGCAGCTTAGCCGGGGGGGCCTACAAAGAGCAGTTCTTC
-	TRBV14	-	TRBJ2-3	CAGSAFGHLVTDTQYF	TGTGCCGGCAGCGCGTTTGGGCACTTGGTCACAGATACGCAGTATTTT
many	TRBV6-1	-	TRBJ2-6	CASSERDSGANVLTF	TGTGCCAGCAGTGAACGGGACTCTGGGGCCAACGTCCTGACTTTC
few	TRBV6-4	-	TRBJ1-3	CAYPPGNNYSGNTIYF	TGTGCCTACCCTCCGGGCAACAATTACTCTGGAAACACCATATATTTT
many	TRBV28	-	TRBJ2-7	CASSLSSEGYEQYF	TGTGCCAGCAGTTTAAGTTCGGAGGGATACGAGCAGTACTTC
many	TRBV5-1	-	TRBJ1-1	CASSFEAPTEAFF	TGCGCCAGCAGCTTTGAAGCCCCCACTGAAGCTTTCTTT
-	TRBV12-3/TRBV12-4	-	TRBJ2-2	CASSYLRGPGELFF	TGTGCCAGCAGCTATTTAAGGGGCCCCGGGGAGCTGTTTTTT
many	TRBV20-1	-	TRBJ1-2	CSAVPSQGVNYGYTF	TGCAGTGCTGTCCCCAGTCAAGGGGTCAACTATGGCTACACCTTC
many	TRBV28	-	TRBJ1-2	CASSPRENYGYTF	TGTGCCAGCTCCCCCCGAGAGAACTATGGCTACACCTTC
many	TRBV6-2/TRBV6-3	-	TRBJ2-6	CASSATGVGANVLTF	TGTGCCAGCAGTGCGACCGGGGTCGGGGCCAACGTCCTGACTTTC
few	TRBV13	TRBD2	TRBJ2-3	CASSSPSGRIDEDTQYF	TGTGCCAGCAGCTCGCCCAGCGGGAGGATAGATGAAGATACGCAGTATTTT
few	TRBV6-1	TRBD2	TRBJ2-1	CASSQGLAKFF	TGTGCCAGCAGTCAGGGACTAGCGAAGTTCTTC
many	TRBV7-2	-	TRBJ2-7	CASSQGWGGEQYF	TGTGCCAGCAGCCAGGGGTGGGGCGGCGAGCAGTACTTC
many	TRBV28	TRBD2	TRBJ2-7	CASSLSAGAAYEQYF	TGTGCCAGCAGTTTATCGGCGGGAGCTGCCTACGAGCAGTACTTC
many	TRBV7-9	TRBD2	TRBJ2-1	CASSFGLAEVSSYNEQFF	TGTGCCAGCAGCTTCGGACTAGCGGAAGTTAGCTCCTACAATGAGCAGTTCTTC
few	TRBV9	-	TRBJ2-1	CASSVAKYNEQFF	TGTGCCAGCAGCGTGGCAAAATACAATGAGCAGTTCTTC
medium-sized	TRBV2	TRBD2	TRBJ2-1	CASRLTSGSYNEQFF	TGTGCCAGCAGGCTCACTAGCGGTTCGTACAATGAGCAGTTCTTC
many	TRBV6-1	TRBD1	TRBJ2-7	CASRQTGEEQYF	TGTGCCAGCAGACAAACAGGGGAAGAGCAGTACTTC
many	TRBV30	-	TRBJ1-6	CAWSDEGRGYSPLHF	TGTGCCTGGAGTGATGAGGGCAGGGGTTATTCACCCCTCCACTTT
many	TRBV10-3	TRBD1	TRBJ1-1	CAISESGGRDSLEAFF	TGTGCCATCAGTGAGTCGGGGGGTCGGGACAGCCTTGAAGCTTTCTTT
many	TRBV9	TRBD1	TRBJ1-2	CASSVEQGAVGYTF	TGTGCCAGCAGCGTAGAACAGGGGGCGGTTGGCTACACCTTC
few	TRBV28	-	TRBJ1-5	CASRVRYQPQHF	TGTGCCAGCAGGGTCAGGTATCAGCCCCAGCATTTT
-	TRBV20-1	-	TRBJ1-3	CSAKSSGNTIYF	TGCAGTGCTAAAAGCTCTGGAAACACCATATATTTT
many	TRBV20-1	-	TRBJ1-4	CSANQGGWTNEKLFF	TGCAGTGCTAATCAGGGAGGTTGGACTAATGAAAAACTGTTTTTT
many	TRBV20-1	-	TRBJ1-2	CSARNVKDLLRGYTF	TGCAGTGCTAGGAACGTTAAGGACCTTCTGCGGGGCTACACCTTC
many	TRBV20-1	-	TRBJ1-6	CSARPRTVHNSPLHF	TGCAGTGCTAGACCCCGGACAGTTCATAATTCACCCCTCCACTTT
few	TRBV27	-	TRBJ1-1	CASSPQSGTYAEAFF	TGTGCCAGCAGCCCACAATCCGGGACCTACGCTGAAGCTTTCTTT
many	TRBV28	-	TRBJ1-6	CASSLIEDSPLHF	TGTGCCAGCAGTTTAATTGAGGATTCACCCCTCCACTTT
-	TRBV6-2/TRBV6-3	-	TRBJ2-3	CASSPPADGTDTQYF	TGTGCCAGCAGTCCACCCGCTGATGGCACAGATACGCAGTATTTT
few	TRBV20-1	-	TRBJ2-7	CSATLASGPGYEQYF	TGCAGTGCCACTCTGGCTTCCGGCCCCGGCTACGAGCAGTACTTC
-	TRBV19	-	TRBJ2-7	CASSTGRVSSYEQYF	TGTGCCAGTAGTACGGGCAGGGTATCGTCCTACGAGCAGTACTTC
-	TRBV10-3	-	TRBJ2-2	CAIRRAETGELFF	TGTGCCATCAGAAGAGCGGAGACCGGGGAGCTGTTTTTT